The clone carrying this T cell receptor beta chain was counted between two and nine times. This sample is part of a study of patients and donors after allogeneic stem cell transplantation. Trimming cost V 4 bases and J 3 bases, with 19 bases left between them. Germline-derived CDR1 and CDR2 are ENHRY and SYGVKD. The CDR3 is 17 residues long. MiXCR, applied by TCRdb to the RT-PCR reads, yields one record per CDR3 protein. There are some 880,000 distinct CDR3 sequences in the sample; roughly 18% occur only once, and 6% lies in the top ten. The receptor comes from a human donor who was either an allogeneic HSCT recipient or a stem cell or donor lymphocyte infusion donor (not recorded which). It is not recorded whose cells these are; they may come from a transplant donor. The chain couples TRBV10-3 to TRBJ2-1; no clear D. Sequenced: blood, either unsorted or a sorted T cell fraction (not recorded which). Here the CDR3 reads CAISGQANIINYNEQFF. The CDR3 DNA sequence: TGTGCCATCAGTGGGCAGGCGAACATCATTAACTACAATGAGCAGTTCTTC.